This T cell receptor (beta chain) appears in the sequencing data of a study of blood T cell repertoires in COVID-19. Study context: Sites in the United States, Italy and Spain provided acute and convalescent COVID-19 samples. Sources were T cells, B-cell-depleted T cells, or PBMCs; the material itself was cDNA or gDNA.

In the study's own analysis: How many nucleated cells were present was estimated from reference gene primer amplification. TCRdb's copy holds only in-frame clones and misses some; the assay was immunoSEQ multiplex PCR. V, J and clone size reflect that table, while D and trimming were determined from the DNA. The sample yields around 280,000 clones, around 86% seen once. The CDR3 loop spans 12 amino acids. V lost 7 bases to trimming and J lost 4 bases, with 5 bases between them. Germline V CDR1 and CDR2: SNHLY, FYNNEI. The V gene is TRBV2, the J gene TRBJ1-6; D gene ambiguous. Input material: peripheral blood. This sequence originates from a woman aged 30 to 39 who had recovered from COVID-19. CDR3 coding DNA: TGTGCCAGCAAGACATATAATTCACCCCTCCACTTT. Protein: CASKTYNSPLHF.